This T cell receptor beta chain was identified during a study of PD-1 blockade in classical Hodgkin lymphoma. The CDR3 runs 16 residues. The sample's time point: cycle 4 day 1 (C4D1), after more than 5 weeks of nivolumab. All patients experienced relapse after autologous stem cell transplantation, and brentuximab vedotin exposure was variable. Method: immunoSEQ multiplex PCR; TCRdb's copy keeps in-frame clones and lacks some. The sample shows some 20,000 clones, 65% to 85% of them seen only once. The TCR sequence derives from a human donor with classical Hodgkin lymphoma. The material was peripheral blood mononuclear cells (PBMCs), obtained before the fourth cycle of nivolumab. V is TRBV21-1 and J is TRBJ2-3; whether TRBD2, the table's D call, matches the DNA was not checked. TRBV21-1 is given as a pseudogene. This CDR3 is CASSYGAGECTDTQYF. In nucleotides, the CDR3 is TGTGCCAGCAGCTACGGGGCGGGAGAATGCACAGATACGCAGTATTTT.